This note documents a single T cell receptor (beta chain) sequence. Researchers made TCR beta libraries by using iRepertoire HTBI primers and running Arm-PCR on CDR3 regions. TCRdb re-derived calls from the multiplex PCR reads in MiXCR, one entry per CDR3 protein. The sample shows roughly 400,000 distinct CDR3 sequences, roughly a fifth of them seen only once. Time point defined: persistent/refractory GD, antithyroid drugs over 5 years with positive TRAb. From RNA extracted from PBMCs, the TCR library was made. Criteria from the American Thyroid Association guidelines were applied to diagnose Graves' disease. A blood draw put around 9 milliliters of peripheral blood into EDTA tubes. This CDR3 comprises 13 residues. The V end lost 2 bases, the J end lost 6 bases, and 11 bases lay between the germline ends. The V gene's germline CDR1 is GTSNPN and CDR2 SVGIG (reference sequence). This record comes from a study of regulatory T cells in long-lasting Graves disease.

This material consisted of peripheral blood mononuclear cells (PBMCs), taken when the disease was refractory, from a patient treated with antithyroid drugs. The receptor's source is a female donor with Graves disease. The V call is TRBV30, the J call TRBJ1-5, with D perhaps TRBD1 (5 bases). The CDR3 coding sequence is TGTGCCTGGAGTATCGGCGACAGTCAGCCCCAGCATTTT. Translating gives CAWSIGDSQPQHF.